Shown below are 18 T cell receptor beta chains from a single sample sequenced in a study of T cell responses to AZD1222 COVID-19 vaccine. Sequencing used immunoSEQ multiplex PCR; TCRdb keeps in-frame clones, though not all of them. Among some 150,000 clones listed, over 90% were seen once. Sequenced here: peripheral blood, sampled on day 0 of AZD1222 vaccination. These receptors all come from an adult in good health.

This clone was seen just once. The chain is built from TRBV7-2 and TRBJ1-1; D unclear. The CDR3 length is 14 residues. The V end lost 1 base, the J end lost 6 bases, and 12 bases lay between the germline ends. Germline V lookup: CDR1 SGHTA, CDR2 FQGNSA. The CDR3 region has the DNA TGTGCCAGCAGCTTAGTTCAGAGGGCGGCTGAAGCTTTCTTT. It translates to CASSLVQRAAEAFF.

The rearrangement links TRBV11-2 to TRBJ2-7, with 8 bases fitting TRBD2. This CDR3 has 14 amino acids. Per the germline V gene, CDR1 is SGHAT and CDR2 is FQNNGV. Unmatched junction bases numbered 7, after V lost 3 bases and J lost 6 bases. Here the CDR3 DNA reads TGTGCCAGCAGCTTGACGGGAGGGTCCCCCGAGCAGTACTTC. Protein product: CASSLTGGSPEQYF.

The chain uses TRBV7-2 and TRBJ2-5, with D possibly TRBD1 on 5 matching bases. CDR1 is SGHTA, CDR2 FQGNSA, per germline. There are 16 residues in the CDR3. The V gene lost 1 base and the J gene lost 1 base, with 13 bases spanning the gap. The DNA of the CDR3 is TGTGCCAGCAGCTTAGTAGGGTGGCAGGGCCAAGAGACCCAGTACTTC. It specifies CASSLVGWQGQETQYF. Using reference TRBV7-2 and TRBJ2-5 for the parts outside the CDR3, the full variable domain is GAGVSQSPSNKVTEKGKDVELRCDPISGHTALYWYRQSLGQGLEFLIYFQGNSAPDKSGLPSDRFSAERTGGSVSTLTIQRTQQEDSAVYLCASSLVGWQGQETQYFGPGTRLLVL.

The V call is TRBV14, the J call TRBJ2-7, with 10 bases that match TRBD1. V dropped 0 bases and J dropped 1; count of bases not matched to a gene: 6. Germline CDR1 reads SGHDN; CDR2 reads FVKESK. The CDR3 length is 17 residues. CDR3 bases: TGTGCCAGCAGCCAAGATCAGGTGGGACAGGGGTCCTACGAGCAGTACTTC. Encoded protein: CASSQDQVGQGSYEQYF.

This clone turned up a few times. The chain links TRBV5-1 to TRBJ2-7; D is possibly TRBD2 (6 bases). The CDR3 contains 15 residues. Trimming shortened V by 2 bases and J by 2 bases, and 14 bases separated the two germline ends. CDR1 and CDR2 (germline): SGHRS, YFSETQ. The DNA for the CDR3 is TGCGCCAGCAGCTTATACGGCGGGACGACCTACGAGCAGTACTTC. Amino acid sequence: CASSLYGGTTYEQYF. The full variable domain, completed using reference TRBV5-1 and TRBJ2-7, is KAGVTQTPRYLIKTRGQQVTLSCSPISGHRSVSWYQQTPGQGLQFLFEYFSETQRNKGNFPGRFSGRQFSNSRSEMNVSTLELGDSALYLCASSLYGGTTYEQYFGPGTRLTVT.

In its sample, this clone was seen once. V and J are TRBV10-2 and TRBJ1-5; 8 bases align to TRBD1. Germline CDR1 reads WSHSY; CDR2 reads SAAADI. This CDR3 region has 15 residues. J gave up 4 bases and V 6 bases, and 8 bases lay outside the gene matches. CDR3 sequence reads: CASRRVGQANQPQHF. The CDR3 nucleotides are TGCGCCAGCAGGCGGGTGGGACAGGCTAATCAGCCCCAGCATTTT.

The rearrangement links TRBV9 to TRBJ2-7; no clear D gene. The CDR3 contains 14 residues. Per the germline V gene, CDR1 is SGDLS and CDR2 is YYNGEE. Trimming cost V 0 bases and J 0 bases, with 7 bases left between them. The CDR3 nucleotides are TGTGCCAGCAGCGTAGAACCAGTCTCCTACGAGCAGTACTTC. Its protein is CASSVEPVSYEQYF.

The chain couples TRBV7-2 to TRBJ1-1; D not resolved. The CDR3 length is 14 residues. With 1 base removed from V and 0 bases from J, the gap between germline ends came to 6 bases. Per germline, CDR1 SGHTA and CDR2 FQGNSA. The DNA for the CDR3 is TGTGCCAGCAGCTTAGATGCGGTGAACACTGAAGCTTTCTTT. The encoded protein is CASSLDAVNTEAFF.

The CDR3 loop is CASSTTTTGGDIQYF. DNA of the CDR3: TGTGCCAGCAGCACAACCACCACGGGCGGGGACATTCAGTACTTC. This sequence joins TRBV7-2 and TRBJ2-4; maybe TRBD2 (6 bases). V was clipped by 5 bases and J by 8 bases, with 19 bases between them. Germline V CDR1 and CDR2: SGHTA, FQGNSA. The CDR3 spans 15 residues.

This clone was detected only once. This sample includes further DNA sequences coding for the same CDR3. V is TRBV9 and J is TRBJ2-1; no reliable D call. Germline values: CDR1 SGDLS, CDR2 YYNGEE. This CDR3 contains 12 residues. Deletions cut 0 bases from V and 8 bases from J, with 6 bases between. The CDR3 DNA is TGTGCCAGCAGCGTAGCTGTGGATGAGCAGTTCTTC. It specifies CASSVAVDEQFF.

The CDR3 region is CASMATGGTEAFF. For the CDR3, the DNA is TGTGCCAGTATGGCCACAGGGGGGACTGAAGCTTTCTTT. This chain uses TRBV19 with TRBJ1-1; 8 bases are shared with TRBD1. Trimming cost V 7 bases and J 5 bases; bases outside gene matches: 6. Germline values: CDR1 LNHDA, CDR2 SQIVND (reference sequence). The CDR3 length is 13 residues.

The chain combines TRBV28 with TRBJ1-4; a possible D gene is TRBD1 (6 bases). The CDR3 loop spans 15 amino acids. The V gene's germline CDR1 is MDHEN and CDR2 SYDVKM. V dropped 4 bases and J dropped 6 bases, with 15 bases sitting between them. CDR3 amino acids: CASSYPGQTHEKLFF. The CDR3 nucleotides read TGTGCCAGCAGTTACCCGGGACAAACGCATGAAAAACTGTTTTTT.

V is TRBV29-1 and J is TRBJ1-3; the match to TRBD1 covers 7 bases. The germline gives CDR1 SQVTM, CDR2 ANQGSEA. The CDR3 length is 15 residues. V was pared by 7 bases and J by 0 bases, with 9 bases of the junction left unmatched. In DNA form, the CDR3 reads TGCAGCGCCAAGTCGGGACAGAGCTCTGGAAACACCATATATTTT. Residues: CSAKSGQSSGNTIYF.

The J gene is TRBJ2-2, the V gene TRBV11-2; TRBD2 might be the D (6 bases). Deletions cut 3 bases from V and 7 bases from J, with 15 bases between. Germline-derived CDR1 and CDR2 are SGHAT and FQNNGV. The CDR3 is 15 residues long. In DNA, the CDR3 is TGTGCCAGCAGCTTTGTCGGGGGATATGGCGGGGAGCTGTTTTTT. Amino acids: CASSFVGGYGGELFF.

With regard to this clone: One end of the junction does not line up with germline, which may come from a read error. The J gene is TRBJ2-7, the V gene TRBV7-7, with D possibly being TRBD1 (6 bases). The CDR3 is made up of 15 amino acids. Germline values: CDR1 SSHAT, CDR2 FNYEAQ (reference sequence). The CDR3 DNA follows: TGTGCTAGCAGCTTAAGTTCGGACAGCTCCTACGAGCAGTACTTC. Amino acid sequence: CASSLSSDSSYEQYF. The whole variable domain, remainder taken from reference TRBV7-7 and TRBJ2-7, is GAGVSQSPRYKVTKRGQDVTLRCDPISSHATLYWYQQALGQGPEFLTYFNYEAQPDKSGLPSDRFSAERPEGSISTLTIQRTEQRDSAMYRCASSLSSDSSYEQYFGPGTRLTVT.

V is TRBV6-2 or TRBV6-3 and J is TRBJ2-7, with TRBD1 matching over 9 bases. The ends lost 2 bases at V and 12 bases at J; junction bases unmatched: 11. CDR1 and CDR2 from the germline V gene are MNHEY and SVGEGT. This CDR3 is 14 amino acids long. CDR3 nucleotides: TGTGCCAGCAGTTACGATTCTGGGACAGGGAGTTCGTACTTC. Amino acid sequence: CASSYDSGTGSSYF.

This chain links TRBV28 with TRBJ2-1; D is ambiguous. The germline V and J ends were trimmed by 7 bases and 8 bases, with 12 bases remaining between them. CDR3 size: 12 residues. Looked up from germline, CDR1 is MDHEN and CDR2 is SYDVKM. The CDR3 nucleotides read TGTGCCAGCACCGATCTCACCCATGAGCAGTTCTTC. Residues: CASTDLTHEQFF. Variable domain in full (rest from reference TRBV28 and TRBJ2-1): DVKVTQSSRYLVKRTGEKVFLECVQDMDHENMFWYRQDPGLGLRLIYFSYDVKMKEKGDIPEGYSVSREKKERFSLILESASTNQTSMYLCASTDLTHEQFFGPGTRLTVL.

The V and J genes are TRBV2 and TRBJ2-4, with 12 positions matching TRBD2. The germline V gene has CDR1 SNHLY and CDR2 FYNNEI. This CDR3 is built from 15 residues. The ends lost 7 bases at V and 6 bases at J; junction bases unmatched: 7. The CDR3 protein is CASTKTSGGANIQYF. DNA for the CDR3: TGTGCCAGCACCAAGACTAGCGGGGGCGCAAACATTCAGTACTTC.